The entry below describes one T cell receptor (beta chain). Only one count was recorded for this clonotype. Its recognized antigen is unknown. No per-base quality is available; no much larger clone lies one base away. Evidence from one read is weak. The library relied on 5' RACE. The instrument given in TCRdb is NextSeq 500. In the TCR library protocol, unique molecular identifiers were attached to individual cDNA molecules to correct for PCR bias and sequencing error. Both TCR alpha and beta chains were sequenced, and tight co-correlation was observed between alpha and beta sequence abundances in each sample. Processing in the source paper ran as follows. Decombinator V4 was used to annotate TCR sequences for V gene, J gene and CDR3. Expanded TCRs were defined as changing significantly between any two time points under a Poisson model with p below 0.0001. Abundances of TCRs were expressed as counts per million after normalisation to the total number of TCRs sequenced in each sample. VDJdb, accessed 1 November 2021, was searched for CMV, EBV and SARS-CoV-2 annotated TCRs, excluding TCRs annotated for multiple antigens. TCRdb reprocessing: public reads trimmed at Q25 with fastp, clones called with MiXCR, in-frame beta chains kept. Every CDR3 protein is listed once, alongside the most common genes and DNA of its rows. These V and J calls derive from TCRdb rather than the authors' analysis. Within this sample are approximately 80,000 distinct CDR3 sequences, with about 10% of them counted one time only. The top ten clonotypes cover 12% of the sample.

These data are taken from a study of early T cells in non-severe SARS-CoV-2 infection (dated by TCRdb to about 2021). Study-level background: Because TCR sequencing was done on bulk RNA from unsorted whole blood, the alpha and beta chains could not be paired. What the work shows at the level of the full study, not this receptor alone: VDJdb matching was skewed toward anti-spike CD8 responses and likely underestimated virus-specific expansions by missing private and CD4 specificities.

A case-control design nested within a healthcare worker cohort in London, UK, was used, with weekly nasopharyngeal swab PCR tests and blood sampling performed. Healthcare workers were recruited between 23 and 31 March 2020, during the week of the UK lockdown, and were followed weekly for up to roughly 15 weeks. The sample here was whole blood, taken at baseline. The receptor comes from an adult who was a healthcare worker with PCR-confirmed SARS-CoV-2 infection or an uninfected control (not recorded which).

The CDR3 corresponds to CAAGASGSTDTQYF. The nucleotides are TGTGCCGCTGGGGCTAGCGGGAGCACAGATACGCAGTATTTT. The sequence is built from TRBV28 and TRBJ2-3, with 8 middle bases fitting TRBD2. The germline V end is reduced by 11 bases and the J end by 0 bases; junction bases left unmatched: 7. For CDR1 and CDR2, the germline V gene lists MDHEN and SYDVKM. Inclusive of the bounding cysteine and phenylalanine, the CDR3 is 14 residues long. The DNA shown is the 42-base CDR3, in frame from base 1.